These 30 T cell receptor beta chains were sequenced from one sample in a study of blood T cell repertoires in COVID-19 (dated by TCRdb to 2020 to 2021). Receptors were amplified or captured by the immunoSEQ multiplex PCR assay. The clones in this table, taken by TCRdb from immuneACCESS, are in-frame only. Not every clone is retained; where verified, under half of the shortfall comes from an unresolved V gene, and the cause of the rest is unknown. For this sample the table gives more than 150,000 clones, of which 75% to 85% were detected only once. The leading ten clones occupy about 8.9% of the sample. Input material: peripheral blood. These receptors originate from a woman in her forties or fifties with acute or convalescent COVID-19.

The rearrangement uses TRBV4-3 and TRBJ2-7; 13 nucleotides match TRBD2. From germline, CDR1 is LGHNA and CDR2 YSLEER. This CDR3 contains 16 residues. V gave up 5 bases and J gave up 7 bases; unmatched junction bases: 11. The CDR3, as DNA: TGCGCCAGCAGCGCACGAGTGGGACTAGCGGGACAGGAGCAGTACTTC. As protein: CASSARVGLAGQEQYF.

The chain combines TRBV3-1 (or the pseudogene TRBV3-2) with TRBJ2-3, with 7 bases fitting TRBD2. The CDR3 is made up of 17 amino acids. Looked up from germline, CDR1 is LGHDT and CDR2 is YNNKEL (reference sequence). Trimming at V came to 4 bases and at J to 2 bases, leaving 12 bases not matched to a gene. CDR3 in amino acids: CASSPLTLAASTDTQYF. CDR3 coding DNA: TGTGCCAGCAGCCCATTAACCCTAGCGGCCTCCACAGATACGCAGTATTTT.

The J gene is TRBJ1-1, the V gene TRBV6-6, with unresolved D. Trimming pared 6 bases from V and 4 bases from J, leaving 12 bases between. CDR3 length: 13 amino acids. Germline V gene lookup returns CDR1 MNHNY and CDR2 SVGAGI (reference sequence). The CDR3: CASRRSLGTEAFF. The CDR3 nucleotides read TGTGCCAGCAGAAGGAGCTTGGGCACTGAAGCTTTCTTT.

The rearrangement links TRBV12-5 to TRBJ2-7, with 12 bases aligning to TRBD1. The CDR3 consists of 14 residues. V dropped 6 bases and J dropped 6; count of bases not matched to a gene: 6. The V gene's germline CDR1 is LGHNT and CDR2 FRNRAP. As DNA, the CDR3 is TGTGCTAGTGGACGGGGGACAGGGGGCGCCGAGCAGTACTTC. Residues: CASGRGTGGAEQYF.

The chain is built from TRBV19 and TRBJ1-2; tentatively, D is TRBD1 (5 bases). In germline, CDR1 is LNHDA, CDR2 SQIVND (reference sequence). This CDR3 has 13 amino acids. The V end was cut by 3 bases, the J end by 5 bases, with 10 bases between. The CDR3 coding sequence is TGTGCCAGTAGTATGTCGGCAGGGTATGGCTACACCTTC. It codes for CASSMSAGYGYTF.

This clone was found once. This chain links TRBV7-3 with TRBJ2-1; 8 nucleotides match TRBD2. CDR1 and CDR2 (germline): SGHTA, FQGTGA. There are 15 residues in the CDR3. V was clipped by 5 bases and J by 9 bases; unmatched bases: 12. The CDR3 loop is CASSHGVGAGVEQFF. CDR3 nucleotide sequence: TGTGCCAGCAGCCATGGGGTGGGAGCGGGAGTTGAGCAGTTCTTC.

This clone was seen only a few times. The chain uses TRBV11-2 and TRBJ2-5, with D possibly being TRBD1 (6 bases). Trimming took 6 bases from V and 2 from J, leaving 19 bases between them. CDR1 and CDR2 from the germline V gene are SGHAT and FQNNGV. CDR3 length: 16 amino acids. The CDR3 is CASRKAQGSLQETQYF. CDR3 DNA sequence: TGTGCCAGCAGAAAGGCCCAGGGGTCGTTACAAGAGACCCAGTACTTC.

The V and J genes are TRBV6-6 and TRBJ2-3, with D perhaps TRBD2 (5 bases). Trimming cost V 7 bases and J 6 bases, with 14 bases left between them. The CDR3 has 13 amino acids. The germline V gene encodes CDR1 MNHNY and CDR2 SVGAGI (reference sequence). CDR3: CASIFPGIDTQYF. The CDR3 nucleotides read TGTGCCAGCATCTTTCCGGGAATTGATACGCAGTATTTT.

The chain is built from TRBV7-8 and TRBJ2-1, with 12 bases fitting TRBD2. There are 15 residues in the CDR3. V shed 4 bases and J 9 bases; nucleotides not matched to a gene: 7. The germline CDR1 and CDR2 sequences are SGHVS and FQNEAQ. CDR3 loop: CASSSSGGAGSEQFF. The CDR3 nucleotides read TGTGCCAGCAGCTCTAGCGGGGGGGCCGGTAGTGAGCAGTTCTTC.

This rearrangement joins TRBV5-1 to TRBJ1-4; 8 bases are a match to TRBD1. The CDR3 is 16 residues long. The germline CDR1 and CDR2 sequences are SGHRS and YFSETQ. The J segment lost 7 bases and the V segment lost 2 bases, leaving 10 bases of the junction unmatched. The CDR3 nucleotides read TGCGCCAGCAGCTTCGGGGGGTCAGGACAGGGTGAAAAACTGTTTTTT. It specifies CASSFGGSGQGEKLFF. Variable domain in full (rest from reference TRBV5-1 and TRBJ1-4): KAGVTQTPRYLIKTRGQQVTLSCSPISGHRSVSWYQQTPGQGLQFLFEYFSETQRNKGNFPGRFSGRQFSNSRSEMNVSTLELGDSALYLCASSFGGSGQGEKLFFGSGTQLSVL.

The chain carries TRBV19 and TRBJ2-7; 13 bases are shared with TRBD2. There are 13 residues in the CDR3. J was trimmed by 3 bases and V by 9 bases; bases with no gene match: 2. From germline, CDR1 is LNHDA and CDR2 SQIVND (reference sequence). The CDR3, as DNA: TGTGCCAGCAGGACTAGCGGGGGCTACGAGCAGTACTTC. It is translated as CASRTSGGYEQYF.

The gene calls are TRBV19 and TRBJ1-4, with D possibly matching TRBD1 (6 bases). The V and J ends lost 2 bases and 10 bases respectively, with 20 bases between them. Germline V gene sequence: CDR1 LNHDA, CDR2 SQIVND (reference sequence). The CDR3 has 16 amino acids. The CDR3 loop is CASSITPGTRGRKLFF. CDR3 bases: TGTGCCAGTAGTATAACGCCCGGGACACGGGGCCGAAAACTGTTTTTT.

This sequence joins TRBV28 and TRBJ1-5; no reliable D call. V shed 1 base and J shed 6 bases, with 4 bases lying between them. From germline, CDR1 is MDHEN and CDR2 SYDVKM. The CDR3 extends over 12 amino acids. The CDR3 sequence: CASSLYSQPQHF. The CDR3 DNA reads TGTGCCAGCAGTTTATACAGTCAGCCCCAGCATTTT.

The rearrangement joins TRBV5-1 to TRBJ1-1, with D maybe TRBD1 (5 bases). The germline V gene encodes CDR1 SGHRS and CDR2 YFSETQ. CDR3 length: 14 amino acids. V shed 7 bases and J shed 4 bases, with 17 bases lying between them. The CDR3 DNA reads as TGCGCCAGCGAAGCAAACCCGGGGGGCACTGAAGCTTTCTTT. It encodes CASEANPGGTEAFF.

The chain carries TRBV10-1 and TRBJ2-7; weak D call: TRBD1 (7 bases). CDR1 is WNHNN, CDR2 SYGVQD, per germline (reference sequence). The CDR3 is 17 amino acids. Trimming removed 0 bases at V and 3 bases at J, with 18 bases between. This CDR3 is CASSESRDRIGFYEQYF. CDR3 DNA sequence: TGCGCCAGCAGTGAGTCGCGGGACAGAATTGGATTCTACGAGCAGTACTTC.

J is TRBJ1-5 and V is TRBV25-1, with D tentatively TRBD1 (5 bases). Germline V gene lookup returns CDR1 MGHDK and CDR2 SYGVNS. Between the trimmed V and J ends, which lost 3 bases and 5 bases, there was a span of 8 bases. This CDR3 has 13 amino acids. In DNA form, the CDR3 reads TGTGCCAGCAGTGACAGGGTCGATCAGCCCCAGCATTTT. As protein: CASSDRVDQPQHF.

This sequence joins TRBV11-1 and TRBJ2-5; 10 nucleotides match TRBD2. The J segment lost 4 bases and the V segment lost 5 bases, leaving 10 bases of the junction unmatched. The CDR3 spans 16 residues. Looked up from germline, CDR1 is SGHAT and CDR2 is FQDESV (reference sequence). The CDR3 here is CASSPIGLAVTETQYF. CDR3 coding DNA: TGTGCCAGCAGCCCAATTGGACTAGCGGTCACAGAGACCCAGTACTTC.

A single count supports this clone. The CDR3 region has the DNA TGTGCCAGCAGCCAAGGTTGGTGCCAGGGGATTTCCTACGAGCAGTACTTC. The encoded protein is CASSQGWCQGISYEQYF. The chain couples TRBV3-1 (or the pseudogene TRBV3-2) to TRBJ2-7, with a possible D match to TRBD1 (6 bases). CDR3 size: 17 residues. The germline CDR1 and CDR2 sequences are LGHDT and YNNKEL (reference sequence). V lost 1 base to trimming and J lost 1 base, with 17 bases between them.

This chain connects TRBV23-1 to TRBJ1-2, with no clear D. TRBV23-1 is classed as an ORF, of uncertain function. The CDR3 length is 17 residues. The V and J ends lost 0 bases and 2 bases respectively, with 16 bases between them. CDR3 residues: CASSQSCRFSVNYGYTF. CDR3 nucleotide sequence: TGCGCCAGCAGTCAATCCTGCAGGTTCTCGGTGAACTATGGCTACACCTTC.

The V call is TRBV7-6, the J call TRBJ2-3; D possibly corresponds to TRBD2 (6 bases). Germline CDR1 is SGHVS and CDR2 is FNYEAQ. V was cut by 5 bases and J by 0 bases, with 12 bases left in between. The CDR3 covers 15 residues. CDR3 amino acids: CASSQRAGSTDTQYF. CDR3 bases: TGTGCCAGCAGCCAGCGGGCGGGAAGCACAGATACGCAGTATTTT.

This chain connects TRBV30 to TRBJ1-2, with TRBD1 as a possible D gene (6 bases). The CDR3 spans 13 residues. Trimming cost V 0 bases and J 6 bases, with 11 bases left between them. The V gene's germline CDR1 is GTSNPN and CDR2 SVGIG (reference sequence). As DNA, the CDR3 is TGTGCCTGGAGTGTAAGGGACACTCATGGCTACACCTTC. Translated: CAWSVRDTHGYTF.

In its sample, this clone was seen a few times. This CDR3 reads CARSADRDCAEQYF. For the CDR3, the DNA is TGTGCCAGAAGCGCGGACAGGGACTGCGCCGAGCAGTACTTC. The chain recombines TRBV5-3 with TRBJ2-7, with TRBD1 matching 8 bases. TRBV5-3 is placed among ORFs of uncertain function. The CDR3 loop spans 14 amino acids. The V segment lost 4 bases and the J segment 6 bases; nucleotides outside the gene matches: 9.

The V call is TRBV30, the J call TRBJ2-7; no reliable D call. The CDR3 sequence is 12 residues long. V dropped 4 bases and J dropped 6 bases, with 13 bases sitting between them. CDR1 GTSNPN and CDR2 SVGIG come from the germline V gene (reference sequence). CDR3 amino acids: CAWNYENREQYF. The CDR3 DNA is TGTGCCTGGAATTATGAGAATCGCGAGCAGTACTTC. Based on the CDR3 plus reference TRBV30 and TRBJ2-7, the full variable domain is SQTIHQWPATLVQPVGSPLSLECTVEGTSNPNLYWYRQAAGRGLQLLFYSVGIGQISSEVPQNLSASRPQDRQFILSSKKLLLSDSGFYLCAWNYENREQYFGPGTRLTVT.

The chain employs TRBV14 and TRBJ2-7; no reliable D call. Germline V gene sequence: CDR1 SGHDN, CDR2 FVKESK. Trimming left V 0 bases short and J 8 bases short, with 8 bases between. CDR3 length: 12 amino acids. The CDR3 DNA reads TGTGCCAGCAGCCAAGAATATGGCCAGCAGTACTTC. Translated: CASSQEYGQQYF.

This chain links TRBV29-1 with TRBJ2-3; D perhaps matches TRBD2 (6 bases). The CDR3 totals 17 residues. V was trimmed by 4 bases and J by 1 base, leaving 21 bases between them. The V gene's germline CDR1 is SQVTM and CDR2 ANQGSEA. This CDR3 is CSVVSGGAGWGTDTQYF. The DNA for the CDR3 is TGCAGCGTTGTGAGCGGTGGAGCGGGTTGGGGCACAGATACGCAGTATTTT.

The chain employs TRBV5-4 and TRBJ2-3; 12 bases align to TRBD2. There are 17 residues in the CDR3. CDR1 and CDR2 from the germline V gene are SGHNT and YYREEE (reference sequence). V shed 1 base and J 2 bases; nucleotides not matched to a gene: 5. CDR3 sequence reads: CASSLMLAGGNTDTQYF. CDR3 in DNA: TGTGCCAGCAGCTTGATGCTAGCGGGAGGGAACACAGATACGCAGTATTTT.

The rearrangement uses TRBV18 and TRBJ2-7; 12 positions match TRBD2. V lost 3 bases to trimming and J lost 3 bases; unmatched junction nucleotides: 9. There are 17 residues in the CDR3. From germline, CDR1 is KGHSH and CDR2 LQKENI. The CDR3 nucleotides are TGTGCCAGCTCACCGCAGACTAGCGGGAGTTACATCTACGAGCAGTACTTC. This sequence encodes CASSPQTSGSYIYEQYF.

The table lists this clone with a few counts. The chain has TRBV11-3 and TRBJ1-2, with no clear D. Between the trimmed V and J ends, which lost 4 bases and 7 bases, there was a span of 7 bases. The CDR3 extends over 11 amino acids. Germline loops: CDR1 SGHNT, CDR2 YENEEA. The CDR3 region has the DNA TGTGCCAGCAGCTCCGGGTGTGGCTACACCTTC. It translates to CASSSGCGYTF.

The J gene is TRBJ1-2, the V gene TRBV18, with 7 bases lining up with TRBD1. The CDR3 is 14 residues long. V shed 3 bases and J 7 bases; nucleotides not matched to a gene: 8. Germline V CDR1 and CDR2: KGHSH, LQKENI. CDR3 residues: CASSPTDRAGGYTF. The CDR3 DNA reads TGTGCCAGCTCACCTACCGACAGGGCAGGTGGCTACACCTTC.

The chain uses TRBV6-1 and TRBJ1-2, with TRBD1 matching 7 bases. Trimming at V came to 3 bases and at J to 3 bases, leaving 10 bases not matched to a gene. Germline loops: CDR1 MNHNS, CDR2 SASEGT. The CDR3 is 16 amino acids. This CDR3 reads CASSDYLRGQDYGYTF. The DNA for the CDR3 is TGTGCCAGCAGTGATTATCTGAGGGGGCAGGACTATGGCTACACCTTC.